The 32 T cell receptor beta chains given below trace back to one sample, sequenced in a study of shared clonotypes between healthy human individuals. Clones were read by immunoSEQ multiplex PCR, and TCRdb kept only the in-frame ones, dropping some. The repertoire holds millions of clones, with around nine tenths as singletons. The sequenced material came from naive CD4+ T cells sorted from blood. This sample's subset: CD45RA+ positively selected. The receptors originated from a man aged 18 to 35 in good health.

The chain employs TRBV5-1 and TRBJ2-7; TRBD1 matches at 10 bases. V shed 0 bases, J shed 0 bases, and the junction held 3 bases outside the gene matches. CDR1 and CDR2 from the germline V gene are SGHRS and YFSETQ. The CDR3 is made up of 16 amino acids. CDR3 amino acids: CASSLGDRGYSYEQYF. CDR3 in DNA: TGCGCCAGCAGCTTGGGGGACAGGGGATACTCCTACGAGCAGTACTTC.

This clone appeared once. The chain uses TRBV5-1 and TRBJ2-1; D perhaps matches TRBD2 (6 bases). CDR1 and CDR2 from the germline V gene are SGHRS and YFSETQ. CDR3 size: 14 residues. The germline V and J ends were trimmed by 3 bases and 5 bases, with 12 bases remaining between them. CDR3 DNA: TGCGCCAGCAGCTGGGGGACTGGAAACAATGAGCAGTTCTTC. This encodes CASSWGTGNNEQFF.

The chain couples TRBV6-5 to TRBJ2-7, with 7 bases lining up with TRBD1. The CDR3 extends over 12 amino acids. V shed 4 bases and J 13 bases; nucleotides not matched to a gene: 10. Looked up from germline, CDR1 is MNHEY and CDR2 is SVGAGI. CDR3 in amino acids: CASSSGTERSYF. DNA for the CDR3: TGTGCCAGCAGTTCCGGGACAGAAAGGAGTTACTTC.

The chain joins TRBV30 to TRBJ2-5, with TRBD1 identical over 8 bases. The better agreement between TRBJ2-7 and the DNA end casts doubt on the J call. The length of the CDR3 is 13 residues. Germline CDR1 reads GTSNPN; CDR2 reads SVGIG (reference sequence). CDR3 sequence reads: CAWNSDRGAEQYF. In nucleotides, the CDR3 is TGTGCCTGGAACAGTGACAGGGGAGCCGAGCAGTACTTC.

J is TRBJ2-2 and V is TRBV5-8, with 10 bases matching TRBD2. From germline, CDR1 is SGHTS and CDR2 YDEGEE. The CDR3 spans 18 residues. Losses at the gene ends were 0 bases for V and 0 bases for J; bases not matched to a gene: 5. The CDR3 DNA reads TGTGCCAGCAGCTTGGTTCCTAGCGGGGGTCCGAACACCGGGGAGCTGTTTTTT. Its translation is CASSLVPSGGPNTGELFF.

V usage is TRBV6-5 and J usage is TRBJ2-5; D not certain. The CDR3 consists of 15 residues. In germline, CDR1 is MNHEY, CDR2 SVGAGI. V lost 2 bases and J lost 5, with 15 bases in between. CDR3 protein: CASSYGPPKAETQYF. In DNA, the CDR3 is TGTGCCAGCAGTTACGGGCCCCCCAAGGCCGAGACCCAGTACTTC.

The chain couples TRBV18 to TRBJ1-6, with 8 positions matching TRBD1. The ends lost 6 bases at V and 15 bases at J; junction bases unmatched: 10. Looked up from germline, CDR1 is KGHSH and CDR2 is LQKENI. CDR3 length: 13 amino acids. The CDR3 DNA reads TGTGCCAGCTCGCTGGACAGGGAAGCACTCCTCCACTTT. This translates into CASSLDREALLHF.

This rearrangement joins TRBV18 to TRBJ1-2; no definite D call. Deletions cut 2 bases from V and 6 bases from J, with 10 bases between. The CDR3 length is 13 residues. CDR1 is KGHSH and CDR2 is LQKENI in the germline V gene. The CDR3 spells CASSPLGGNGYTF. The CDR3 region has the DNA TGTGCCAGCTCACCATTGGGTGGAAATGGCTACACCTTC.

This chain links TRBV18 with TRBJ2-5; 7 nucleotides agree with TRBD1. V trimming: 6 bases; J trimming: 2 bases; junction bases outside the gene matches: 9. The CDR3 spans 15 residues. From germline, CDR1 is KGHSH and CDR2 LQKENI. CDR3 amino acids: CASSLRQGDQETQYF. DNA of the CDR3: TGTGCCAGCTCGCTCCGACAGGGCGATCAAGAGACCCAGTACTTC.

This chain joins TRBV11-2 and TRBJ2-3, with TRBD2 matching over 7 bases. The CDR3 sequence is 15 residues long. The V segment lost 4 bases and the J segment 4 bases; nucleotides outside the gene matches: 8. Looked up from germline, CDR1 is SGHAT and CDR2 is FQNNGV. CDR3: CASSSGTTVADTQYF. CDR3 in DNA: TGTGCCAGCAGCTCCGGGACTACCGTGGCAGATACGCAGTATTTT.

This clone was counted only a few times. The chain combines TRBV7-9 with TRBJ1-4, with D maybe TRBD1 (6 bases). CDR1 is SEHNR, CDR2 FQNEAQ, per germline (reference sequence). V was cut by 1 base and J by 7 bases, with 10 bases left in between. The CDR3 is 14 residues long. The CDR3 bases are TGTGCCAGCAGCTTAGGACAGGCGGGTGAAAAACTGTTTTTT. Encoded protein: CASSLGQAGEKLFF.

This clone was observed once. The chain combines TRBV10-3 with TRBJ2-7; either TRBD1 or TRBD2 may supply D (5 bases each). CDR1 is ENHRY and CDR2 is SYGVKD in the germline V gene. The CDR3 runs 14 residues. V was pared by 0 bases and J by 3 bases, with 9 bases between. The CDR3 bases are TGTGCCATCAGTGAGTCTGGGACCCGCTACGAGCAGTACTTC. Translating it yields CAISESGTRYEQYF.

The rearrangement links TRBV2 to TRBJ1-1; D not certain. Germline V gives CDR1 SNHLY, CDR2 FYNNEI. V gave up 4 bases and J gave up 1 base, with 7 bases separating them. The CDR3 loop spans 13 amino acids. The CDR3 loop reads CASSGHPNTEAFF. The CDR3 nucleotides are TGTGCCAGCAGTGGACATCCGAACACTGAAGCTTTCTTT.

The chain couples TRBV6-5 to TRBJ2-7, with TRBD2 matching over 8 bases. Germline assignment: CDR1 MNHEY and CDR2 SVGAGI. This CDR3 contains 15 residues. V lost 7 bases and J lost 0; bases outside the gene matches: 8. The CDR3 DNA sequence: TGTGCCAGCACCCCCAGCGGGGGAAACTCCTACGAGCAGTACTTC. This translates into CASTPSGGNSYEQYF.

This clone was detected only a few times. V usage is TRBV7-3 and J usage is TRBJ1-1; perhaps TRBD1 as D (6 bases). Germline V gene lookup returns CDR1 SGHTA and CDR2 FQGTGA. V lost 8 bases, J lost 0 bases, and 13 bases lay in between. The CDR3 sequence is 14 residues long. The CDR3: CASRTGQMNTEAFF. As DNA, the CDR3 is TGTGCCAGCCGGACGGGACAAATGAACACTGAAGCTTTCTTT.

The chain has TRBV27 and TRBJ2-1; D remains unclear. CDR3 length: 11 residues. Germline V CDR1 and CDR2: MNHEY, SMNVEV (reference sequence). Deletions cut 6 bases from V and 4 bases from J, with 4 bases between. The CDR3 region is CASRTYNEQFF. As DNA, the CDR3 is TGTGCCAGCAGAACTTACAATGAGCAGTTCTTC.

The chain employs TRBV11-2 and TRBJ1-6; D is perhaps TRBD1 (5 bases). The CDR3 is 13 residues long. Between the trimmed V and J ends, which lost 3 bases and 10 bases, there was a span of 10 bases. Germline values: CDR1 SGHAT, CDR2 FQNNGV. Here the CDR3 reads CASSFGRDSPLHF. The DNA for the CDR3 is TGTGCCAGCAGCTTCGGTCGGGACTCACCCCTCCACTTT.

The rearrangement links TRBV7-2 to TRBJ2-5; 12 bases fit TRBD2. Germline CDR1 SGHTA, CDR2 FQGNSA. This CDR3 has 16 amino acids. Trimming took 1 base from V and 5 from J; bases not matched to a gene: 5. The CDR3 sequence is CASSLVGTSGRETQYF. CDR3 DNA sequence: TGTGCCAGCAGCTTAGTCGGGACTAGCGGGCGGGAGACCCAGTACTTC.

The CDR3 DNA sequence: TGTGCCAGCAGCCCAGCAGGTGCAGATACGCAGTATTTT. This translates into CASSPAGADTQYF. V usage is TRBV5-6 and J usage is TRBJ2-3; D is uncertain. The V end was cut by 4 bases, the J end by 4 bases, with 10 bases between. The CDR3 totals 13 residues. In germline, CDR1 is SGHDT, CDR2 YYEEEE.

With regard to this clone: The same CDR3 can be traced to other DNA sequences in this sample. The chain combines TRBV4-3 with TRBJ2-7, with 7 bases aligning to TRBD1. Germline values: CDR1 LGHNA, CDR2 YSLEER. CDR3 size: 15 residues. V shed 4 bases and J 3 bases; nucleotides not matched to a gene: 9. In DNA form, the CDR3 reads TGCGCCAGCAGCCTCCTACCGGGACAGAGCTACGAGCAGTACTTC. Protein product: CASSLLPGQSYEQYF.

The rearrangement joins TRBV2 to TRBJ1-2; perhaps TRBD1 as D (5 bases). From germline, CDR1 is SNHLY and CDR2 FYNNEI. The CDR3 is 13 residues long. The germline V and J ends were trimmed by 6 bases and 2 bases, with 10 bases remaining between them. CDR3 sequence reads: CASSAGTNYGYTF. Here the CDR3 DNA reads TGTGCCAGCAGCGCCGGGACGAACTATGGCTACACCTTC.

The chain employs TRBV7-2 and TRBJ1-2; TRBD1 is a possible D gene (5 bases). Per germline, CDR1 SGHTA and CDR2 FQGNSA. The CDR3 loop spans 15 amino acids. The V gene lost 2 bases and the J gene lost 0 bases, with 10 bases spanning the gap. CDR3 region: CASSLPGLTNYGYTF. In DNA, the CDR3 is TGTGCCAGCAGCTTACCGGGGCTAACTAACTATGGCTACACCTTC. Together with reference TRBV7-2 and TRBJ1-2, the CDR3 gives the full variable domain: GAGVSQSPSNKVTEKGKDVELRCDPISGHTALYWYRQSLGQGLEFLIYFQGNSAPDKSGLPSDRFSAERTGGSVSTLTIQRTQQEDSAVYLCASSLPGLTNYGYTFGSGTRLTVV.

The V call is TRBV2, the J call TRBJ1-5; D gene unclear. The germline V gene has CDR1 SNHLY and CDR2 FYNNEI. The CDR3 is made up of 12 amino acids. V lost 8 bases to trimming and J lost 2 bases, with 7 bases between them. The CDR3 here is CASREGNQPQHF. The CDR3 nucleotides read TGTGCCAGCCGGGAGGGCAATCAGCCCCAGCATTTT. Full variable domain (outside the CDR3, taken from reference TRBV2 and TRBJ1-5): EPEVTQTPSHQVTQMGQEVILRCVPISNHLYFYWYRQILGQKVEFLVSFYNNEISEKSEIFDDQFSVERPDGSNFTLKIRSTKLEDSAMYFCASREGNQPQHFGDGTRLSIL.

The V gene is TRBV6-6, the J gene TRBJ1-3; D is unclear. This CDR3 has 16 amino acids. Deletions cut 4 bases from V and 0 bases from J, with 13 bases between. Germline loops: CDR1 MNHNY, CDR2 SVGAGI (reference sequence). Here the CDR3 reads CASSFSSDGSGNTIYF. The CDR3 nucleotides read TGTGCCAGCAGTTTCTCTTCGGACGGCTCTGGAAACACCATATATTTT.

On this clone itself: Other DNA sequences of this sample code for an identical CDR3. The V and J genes are TRBV18 and TRBJ2-7; 7 bases line up with TRBD2. Germline V gene sequence: CDR1 KGHSH, CDR2 LQKENI. The trim removed 0 bases at V and 0 bases at J, leaving 2 bases unmatched. This CDR3 is 15 amino acids long. The CDR3 nucleotides read TGTGCCAGCTCACCACCGGGGGGGAGCTCCTACGAGCAGTACTTC. Protein product: CASSPPGGSSYEQYF.

The V gene is TRBV7-2, the J gene TRBJ1-1, with no clear D. V lost 3 bases, J lost 2 bases, and 7 bases lay in between. Germline V gene lookup returns CDR1 SGHTA and CDR2 FQGNSA. The CDR3 totals 13 residues. For the CDR3, the DNA is TGTGCCAGCAGCTTTGAAAAAAACACTGAAGCTTTCTTT. Its protein is CASSFEKNTEAFF.

The rearrangement joins TRBV4-1 to TRBJ2-2, with 9 bases that match TRBD2. The germline CDR1 and CDR2 sequences are MGHRA and YSYEKL. The length of the CDR3 is 19 residues. V dropped 0 bases and J dropped 5; count of bases not matched to a gene: 13. Here the CDR3 DNA reads TGCGCCAGCAGCCAAGATCGCGGGCTAGCGGGGCAGGGGACCGGGGAGCTGTTTTTT. Protein: CASSQDRGLAGQGTGELFF.

The chain joins TRBV5-4 to TRBJ1-2, with TRBD1 as a possible D gene (6 bases). Trimming shortened V by 4 bases and J by 7 bases, and 14 bases separated the two germline ends. CDR1 and CDR2 from the germline V gene are SGHNT and YYREEE (reference sequence). The CDR3 contains 13 residues. The CDR3 DNA reads as TGTGCCAGCAGCCCGGATACAGGGTCTGGCTACACCTTC. Translation gives CASSPDTGSGYTF.

The chain recombines TRBV6-5 with TRBJ2-1; 9 bases agree with TRBD2. The CDR3 extends over 16 amino acids. Losses at the gene ends were 0 bases for V and 2 bases for J; bases not matched to a gene: 2. CDR1 is MNHEY and CDR2 is SVGAGI in the germline V gene. The CDR3 spells CASSYSAGGAYNEQFF. CDR3 DNA sequence: TGTGCCAGCAGTTACTCTGCGGGGGGGGCCTACAATGAGCAGTTCTTC.

The gene calls are TRBV5-4 and TRBJ1-1, with D uncertain. The germline gives CDR1 SGHNT, CDR2 YYREEE (reference sequence). The CDR3 runs 14 residues. V was pared by 4 bases and J by 2 bases, with 12 bases between. CDR3 loop: CASSLPRENTEAFF. For the CDR3, the DNA is TGTGCCAGCAGCCTTCCAAGGGAAAACACTGAAGCTTTCTTT. Variable domain in full (rest from reference TRBV5-4 and TRBJ1-1): ETGVTQSPTHLIKTRGQQVTLRCSSQSGHNTVSWYQQALGQGPQFIFQYYREEENGRGNFPPRFSGLQFPNYSSELNVNALELDDSALYLCASSLPRENTEAFFGQGTRLTVV.

The V call is TRBV4-2, the J call TRBJ2-7; 16 bases are a match to TRBD2. The CDR3 has 21 amino acids. CDR1 LGHNA and CDR2 YNFKEQ come from the germline V gene. V dropped 3 bases and J dropped 1; count of bases not matched to a gene: 15. This CDR3 is CASSQGPGLAGGPSSSYEQYF. CDR3 bases: TGTGCCAGCAGCCAGGGGCCGGGACTAGCGGGGGGGCCTTCAAGTTCCTACGAGCAGTACTTC.

The J gene is TRBJ1-6, the V gene TRBV11-2; possibly TRBD1 for D (6 bases). In germline, CDR1 is SGHAT, CDR2 FQNNGV. V shed 5 bases and J shed 10 bases, with 15 bases lying between them. This CDR3 region has 14 residues. CDR3 loop: CASSLQGSESPLHF. CDR3 sequence (DNA): TGTGCCAGCAGCCTACAGGGTTCCGAATCACCCCTCCACTTT. Full variable domain (remainder filled in from reference TRBV11-2 and TRBJ1-6): EAGVAQSPRYKIIEKRQSVAFWCNPISGHATLYWYQQILGQGPKLLIQFQNNGVVDDSQLPKDRFSAERLKGVDSTLKIQPAKLEDSAVYLCASSLQGSESPLHFGNGTRLTVT.